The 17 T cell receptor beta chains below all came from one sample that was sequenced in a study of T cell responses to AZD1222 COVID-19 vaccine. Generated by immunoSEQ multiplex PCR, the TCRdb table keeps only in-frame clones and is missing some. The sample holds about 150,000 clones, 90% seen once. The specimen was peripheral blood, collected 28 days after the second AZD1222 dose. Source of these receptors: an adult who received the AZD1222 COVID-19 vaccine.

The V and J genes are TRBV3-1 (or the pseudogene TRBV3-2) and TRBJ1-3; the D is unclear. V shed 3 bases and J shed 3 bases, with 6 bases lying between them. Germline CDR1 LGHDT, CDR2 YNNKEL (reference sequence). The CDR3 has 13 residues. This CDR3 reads CASSHQVGNTIYF. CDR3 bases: TGTGCCAGCAGCCACCAGGTTGGAAACACCATATATTTT.

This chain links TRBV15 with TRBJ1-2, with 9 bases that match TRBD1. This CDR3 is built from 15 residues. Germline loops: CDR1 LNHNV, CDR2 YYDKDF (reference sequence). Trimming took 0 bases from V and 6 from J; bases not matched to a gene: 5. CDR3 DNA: TGTGCCACCAGCAGAGATTTAGACAGGGGGGATGGCTACACCTTC. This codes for CATSRDLDRGDGYTF.

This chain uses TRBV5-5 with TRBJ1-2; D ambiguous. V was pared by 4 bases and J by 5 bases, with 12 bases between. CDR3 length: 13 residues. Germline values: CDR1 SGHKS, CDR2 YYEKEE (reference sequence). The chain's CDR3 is CASSLARPYGYTF. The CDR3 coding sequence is TGTGCCAGCAGCCTCGCACGGCCTTATGGCTACACCTTC.

Here the CDR3 reads CASSSFSNQPQHF. The CDR3, as DNA: TGTGCCAGCAGTTCATTTAGCAATCAGCCCCAGCATTTT. The V gene is TRBV6-5, the J gene TRBJ1-5, with D uncertain. V gave up 4 bases and J gave up 0 bases, with 4 bases separating them. Looked up from germline, CDR1 is MNHEY and CDR2 is SVGAGI. The CDR3 contains 13 residues.

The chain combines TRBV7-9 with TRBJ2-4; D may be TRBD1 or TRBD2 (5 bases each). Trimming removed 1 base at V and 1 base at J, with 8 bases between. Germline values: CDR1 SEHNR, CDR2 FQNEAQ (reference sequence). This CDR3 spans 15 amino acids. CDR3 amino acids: CASSLVGVAKNIQYF. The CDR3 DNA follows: TGTGCCAGCAGCTTAGTGGGGGTTGCCAAAAACATTCAGTACTTC.

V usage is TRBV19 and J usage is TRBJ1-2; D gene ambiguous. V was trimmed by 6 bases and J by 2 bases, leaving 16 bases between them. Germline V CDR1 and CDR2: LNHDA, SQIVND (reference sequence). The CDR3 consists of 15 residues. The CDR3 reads CASRPDGEGNYGYTF. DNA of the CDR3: TGTGCCAGTAGGCCTGACGGCGAGGGCAACTATGGCTACACCTTC.

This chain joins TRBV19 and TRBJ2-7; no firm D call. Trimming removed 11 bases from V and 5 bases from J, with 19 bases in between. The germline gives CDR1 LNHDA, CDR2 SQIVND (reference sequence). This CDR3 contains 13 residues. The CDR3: CASSPLVTDEQYF. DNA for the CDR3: TGTGCCTCATCACCCCTAGTTACCGACGAGCAGTACTTC.

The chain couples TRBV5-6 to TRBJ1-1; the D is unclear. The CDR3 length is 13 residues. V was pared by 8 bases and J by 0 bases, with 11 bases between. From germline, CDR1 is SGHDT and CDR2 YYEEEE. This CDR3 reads CASSWPLNTEAFF. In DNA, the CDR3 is TGTGCCAGTTCGTGGCCTTTGAACACTGAAGCTTTCTTT.

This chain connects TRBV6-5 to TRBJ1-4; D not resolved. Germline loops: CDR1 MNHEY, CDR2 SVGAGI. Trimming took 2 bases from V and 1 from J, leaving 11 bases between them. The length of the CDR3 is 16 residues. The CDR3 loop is CASSYEGRGTNEKLFF. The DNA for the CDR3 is TGTGCCAGCAGTTACGAAGGAAGAGGAACTAATGAAAAACTGTTTTTT.

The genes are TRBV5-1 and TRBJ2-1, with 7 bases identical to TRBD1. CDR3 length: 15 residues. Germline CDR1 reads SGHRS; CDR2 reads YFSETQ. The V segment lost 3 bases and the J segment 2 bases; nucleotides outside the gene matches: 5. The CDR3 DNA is TGCGCCAGCAGCTCAGCCGGGACAGCCTACAATGAGCAGTTCTTC. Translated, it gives CASSSAGTAYNEQFF.

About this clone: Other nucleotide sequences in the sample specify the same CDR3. CDR3 coding DNA: TGTGCCAGTAGTATCCAGGGGGCGAATTCACCCCTCCACTTT. It yields the protein CASSIQGANSPLHF. This chain joins TRBV19 and TRBJ1-6, with 8 bases that match TRBD1. V was pared by 3 bases and J by 7 bases, with 2 bases of the junction left unmatched. CDR1 is LNHDA, CDR2 SQIVND, per germline (reference sequence). This CDR3 comprises 14 residues.

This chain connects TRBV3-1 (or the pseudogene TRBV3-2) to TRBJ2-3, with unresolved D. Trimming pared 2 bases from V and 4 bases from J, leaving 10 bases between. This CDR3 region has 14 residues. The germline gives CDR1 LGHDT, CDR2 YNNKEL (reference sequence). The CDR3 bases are TGTGCCAGCAGCCAATCCAGCAGGCCAGATACGCAGTATTTT. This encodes CASSQSSRPDTQYF.

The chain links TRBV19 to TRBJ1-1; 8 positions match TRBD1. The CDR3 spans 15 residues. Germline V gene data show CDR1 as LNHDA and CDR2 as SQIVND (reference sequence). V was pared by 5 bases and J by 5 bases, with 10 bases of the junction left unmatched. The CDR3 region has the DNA TGTGCCAGTAGTCCTTATGGACAGGGAGGTACTGAAGCTTTCTTT. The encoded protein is CASSPYGQGGTEAFF.

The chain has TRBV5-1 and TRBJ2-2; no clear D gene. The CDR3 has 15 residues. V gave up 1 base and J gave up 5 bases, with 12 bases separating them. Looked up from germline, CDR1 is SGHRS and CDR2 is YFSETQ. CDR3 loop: CASSLSYTVTGELFF. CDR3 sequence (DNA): TGCGCCAGCAGCTTGAGTTACACTGTAACCGGGGAGCTGTTTTTT.

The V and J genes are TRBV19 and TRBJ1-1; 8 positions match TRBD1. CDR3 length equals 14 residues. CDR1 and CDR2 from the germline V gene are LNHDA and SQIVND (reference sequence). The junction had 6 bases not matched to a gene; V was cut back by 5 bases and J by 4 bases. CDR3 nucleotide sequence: TGTGCCAGTAGTCTCCCTACAGGGGGCACTGAAGCTTTCTTT. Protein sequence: CASSLPTGGTEAFF.

In DNA form, the CDR3 reads TGCAGCGCCCGACAGGGGGCATACACTGAAGCTTTCTTT. Translated, it gives CSARQGAYTEAFF. The chain links TRBV29-1 to TRBJ1-1; 10 bases match TRBD1. This CDR3 is built from 13 residues. Germline V CDR1 and CDR2: SQVTM, ANQGSEA. J lost 3 bases, V lost 7 bases, and 5 bases had no gene match.

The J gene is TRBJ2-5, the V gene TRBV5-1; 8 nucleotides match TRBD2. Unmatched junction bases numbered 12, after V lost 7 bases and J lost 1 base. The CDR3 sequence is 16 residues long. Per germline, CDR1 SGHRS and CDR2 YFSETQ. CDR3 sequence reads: CASARVAGRFQETQYF. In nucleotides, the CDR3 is TGCGCCAGCGCGAGGGTAGCGGGGAGGTTCCAAGAGACCCAGTACTTC.